These T cell receptor beta chains were read from a single sample in a study of control samples from healthy donors and cancer patients. Measured with immunoSEQ multiplex PCR; TCRdb has only the in-frame clones, and not every one. The sample contains some 20,000 clones, 75% to 90% of which appear only once. Sequenced: PBMCs. The receptors here all came from a man between 60 and 75 years old with head and neck cancer. Both conserved end residues are part of each CDR3. Fields, in order: V gene, D gene, J gene, clone size, CDR3 DNA, CDR3 protein. D genes are given only for firm matches. For some rows the clone size is stated as once, few or many, or as a class when expanded; others skip it.

v_gene: TRBV7-6; d_gene: -; j_gene: TRBJ2-3; abundance: -; CDR3nt: TGTGCCAGCAGCTTCCCTAGCACAGATACGCAGTATTTT; CDR3aa: CASSFPSTDTQYF
v_gene: TRBV10-1; d_gene: -; j_gene: TRBJ2-3; abundance: -; CDR3nt: TGCGCCAGCAGACAGGACAGCACAGATACGCAGTATTTT; CDR3aa: CASRQDSTDTQYF
v_gene: TRBV30; d_gene: -; j_gene: TRBJ2-1; abundance: once; CDR3nt: TGTGCCTGGAGTGTACAAAGTTTTAGTGAGCAGTTCTTC; CDR3aa: CAWSVQSFSEQFF
v_gene: TRBV7-8; d_gene: -; j_gene: TRBJ2-3; abundance: -; CDR3nt: TGTGCCAGCAGCTCGCGGACACCCAACACAGATACGCAGTATTTT; CDR3aa: CASSSRTPNTDTQYF
v_gene: TRBV5-4; d_gene: TRBD2; j_gene: TRBJ2-3; abundance: -; CDR3nt: TGTGCCAGCAGCTTGTGGCTAGCGGGGAACACAGATACGCAGTATTTT; CDR3aa: CASSLWLAGNTDTQYF
v_gene: TRBV3-1/TRBV3-2; d_gene: TRBD1; j_gene: TRBJ2-7; abundance: -; CDR3nt: TGTGCCAGCAGCCTTCGACAGGGGTTCATACAGCAGTACTTC; CDR3aa: CASSLRQGFIQQYF
v_gene: TRBV24-1; d_gene: -; j_gene: TRBJ2-3; abundance: -; CDR3nt: TGTGCCACCAGTGATTTCCCCGGGAGTGAGGGCACAGATACGCAGTATTTT; CDR3aa: CATSDFPGSEGTDTQYF
v_gene: TRBV2; d_gene: TRBD2; j_gene: TRBJ2-3; abundance: -; CDR3nt: TGTGCCAGCGGACTAGCGTACGCAGATACGCAGTATTTT; CDR3aa: CASGLAYADTQYF
v_gene: TRBV7-3; d_gene: TRBD2; j_gene: TRBJ2-3; abundance: -; CDR3nt: TGTGCCAGCAGCCCCGTCAGCGGGAGGGCAGATACGCAGTATTTT; CDR3aa: CASSPVSGRADTQYF
v_gene: TRBV11-2; d_gene: -; j_gene: TRBJ2-5; abundance: -; CDR3nt: TGTGCCAGCAGCTTCCCCTTCGAAGAGACCCAGTACTTC; CDR3aa: CASSFPFEETQYF
v_gene: TRBV6-6; d_gene: -; j_gene: TRBJ1-4; abundance: -; CDR3nt: TGTGCCAGCAGTCACGGGGGCAGGCCCCAAGGAAAACTGTTTTTT; CDR3aa: CASSHGGRPQGKLFF
v_gene: TRBV6-5; d_gene: -; j_gene: TRBJ1-1; abundance: -; CDR3nt: TGTGCCAGCAGTTACAGGGTGGTGGACACTGAAGCTTTCTTT; CDR3aa: CASSYRVVDTEAFF
v_gene: TRBV4-2; d_gene: TRBD2; j_gene: TRBJ2-4; abundance: -; CDR3nt: TGTGCCAGCAGTGAGACTAGCGGAAACATTCAGTACTTC; CDR3aa: CASSETSGNIQYF
v_gene: TRBV27; d_gene: -; j_gene: TRBJ1-2; abundance: few; CDR3nt: TGTGCCAGCAGTTTACGGGGGCCCCACTATGGCTACACCTTC; CDR3aa: CASSLRGPHYGYTF
v_gene: TRBV20-1; d_gene: -; j_gene: TRBJ1-1; abundance: -; CDR3nt: TGCAGTGCTTGGGTAACGGGTGGAGCTTTCTTT; CDR3aa: CSAWVTGGAFF
v_gene: TRBV7-9; d_gene: -; j_gene: TRBJ2-2; abundance: -; CDR3nt: TGTGCCAGCAGCTTAAGCACCTTGCCCGGGGAGCTGTTTTTT; CDR3aa: CASSLSTLPGELFF
v_gene: TRBV28; d_gene: -; j_gene: TRBJ2-7; abundance: -; CDR3nt: TGTGCCAGCAGTCTACAGGCCTACGAGCAGTACTTC; CDR3aa: CASSLQAYEQYF
v_gene: TRBV5-4; d_gene: TRBD2; j_gene: TRBJ2-1; abundance: -; CDR3nt: TGTGCCAGCAGCTTGGCTAGCGGGAGCGCGGAGCAGTTCTTC; CDR3aa: CASSLASGSAEQFF
v_gene: TRBV4-1; d_gene: -; j_gene: TRBJ2-2; abundance: -; CDR3nt: TGCGCCAGCAGCCAGATGGTGAACACCGGGGAGCTGTTTTTT; CDR3aa: CASSQMVNTGELFF
v_gene: TRBV7-9; d_gene: -; j_gene: TRBJ1-2; abundance: few; CDR3nt: TGTGCCAGCAGTCTTCTATTTGACAGCTATGGCTACACCTTC; CDR3aa: CASSLLFDSYGYTF
v_gene: TRBV5-6; d_gene: -; j_gene: TRBJ2-1; abundance: -; CDR3nt: TGTGCCAGCAGCTTGCCCCGGTGGTCCTACAATGAGCAGTTCTTC; CDR3aa: CASSLPRWSYNEQFF
v_gene: TRBV30; d_gene: TRBD1; j_gene: TRBJ2-7; abundance: -; CDR3nt: TGTGCCTGGGAGGACAGGAAGTACGAGCAGTACTTC; CDR3aa: CAWEDRKYEQYF
v_gene: TRBV7-2; d_gene: TRBD2; j_gene: TRBJ2-3; abundance: -; CDR3nt: TGTGCCAGCAGCTTAGGTCTAGCGGGAGTCACAGATACGCAGTATTTT; CDR3aa: CASSLGLAGVTDTQYF
v_gene: TRBV30; d_gene: TRBD2; j_gene: TRBJ2-1; abundance: once; CDR3nt: TGTGCCTGGAGTGTACTAAGGACTAGCGGGAGAGGGAATGAGCAGTTCTTC; CDR3aa: CAWSVLRTSGRGNEQFF
v_gene: TRBV7-6; d_gene: -; j_gene: TRBJ2-5; abundance: -; CDR3nt: TGTGCCAGCAGCACGGGGATCGAGGAGACCCAGTACTTC; CDR3aa: CASSTGIEETQYF
v_gene: TRBV11-2; d_gene: -; j_gene: TRBJ2-5; abundance: -; CDR3nt: TGTGCCAGCAGCTTAAAGGGTGCGGAGACCCAGTACTTC; CDR3aa: CASSLKGAETQYF
v_gene: TRBV5-1; d_gene: TRBD1; j_gene: TRBJ2-7; abundance: -; CDR3nt: TGCGCCAGCAGGGCCGGGACAGGAGACTACGAGCAGTACTTC; CDR3aa: CASRAGTGDYEQYF
v_gene: TRBV28; d_gene: -; j_gene: TRBJ1-5; abundance: few; CDR3nt: TGTGCCAGCACGGGGCCTTATAGCAATCAGCCCCAGCATTTT; CDR3aa: CASTGPYSNQPQHF
v_gene: TRBV5-4; d_gene: -; j_gene: TRBJ1-1; abundance: once; CDR3nt: TGTGCCAGCAGCTTTAGGAACACTGAAGCTTTCTTT; CDR3aa: CASSFRNTEAFF
v_gene: TRBV7-3; d_gene: TRBD2; j_gene: TRBJ2-1; abundance: -; CDR3nt: TGTGCCAGCAGCTTAAAACCCAACCGCGGGAGGCAATTGGATGAGCAGTTCTTC; CDR3aa: CASSLKPNRGRQLDEQFF
v_gene: TRBV7-2; d_gene: -; j_gene: TRBJ1-5; abundance: -; CDR3nt: TGTGCCAGCAGCTTAGACGGGGGGCCCCAGCATTTT; CDR3aa: CASSLDGGPQHF
v_gene: TRBV29-1; d_gene: TRBD2; j_gene: TRBJ2-3; abundance: -; CDR3nt: TGCAGCGCCGGGGGGGGCACAGATACGCAGTATTTT; CDR3aa: CSAGGGTDTQYF
v_gene: TRBV6-6; d_gene: -; j_gene: TRBJ2-1; abundance: -; CDR3nt: TGTGCCAGCCGGGACACCTACAATGAGCAGTTCTTC; CDR3aa: CASRDTYNEQFF
v_gene: TRBV4-2; d_gene: TRBD1; j_gene: TRBJ1-1; abundance: -; CDR3nt: TGTGCCAGCAGCCAAGAAGGGGGCTTGGGAGCCGCTGAAGCTTTCTTT; CDR3aa: CASSQEGGLGAAEAFF
v_gene: TRBV4-2; d_gene: -; j_gene: TRBJ2-3; abundance: -; CDR3nt: TGTGCCAGCAGCCCCTCGCAGGCCGTGGGAACAGATACGCAGTATTTT; CDR3aa: CASSPSQAVGTDTQYF
v_gene: TRBV3-1/TRBV3-2; d_gene: -; j_gene: TRBJ1-4; abundance: once; CDR3nt: TGTGCCAGCAGCCCGGAGGGGTCTGCAACTAATGAAAAACTGTTTTTT; CDR3aa: CASSPEGSATNEKLFF
v_gene: TRBV18; d_gene: -; j_gene: TRBJ2-1; abundance: -; CDR3nt: TGTGCCAGCTCACGGACGCTCGGTAGCTCCTACAATGAGCAGTTCTTC; CDR3aa: CASSRTLGSSYNEQFF
v_gene: TRBV3-1/TRBV3-2; d_gene: -; j_gene: TRBJ1-2; abundance: -; CDR3nt: TGTGCCAGCAGCCAAGGTGGGGACGGCCGGCACACCTTC; CDR3aa: CASSQGGDGRHTF
v_gene: TRBV5-1; d_gene: -; j_gene: TRBJ1-1; abundance: -; CDR3nt: TGCGCCAGCAGCTTGACAGTGAACATGAACACTGAAGCTTTCTTT; CDR3aa: CASSLTVNMNTEAFF
v_gene: TRBV30; d_gene: -; j_gene: TRBJ1-6; abundance: -; CDR3nt: TGTGCCTGGAGTGTAGGGGGGACGACGGATTCACCCCTCCACTTT; CDR3aa: CAWSVGGTTDSPLHF
v_gene: TRBV15; d_gene: -; j_gene: TRBJ1-1; abundance: -; CDR3nt: TGTGCCACCAGCAGAGATCTGGCAGGGTGGACTGAAGCTTTCTTT; CDR3aa: CATSRDLAGWTEAFF
v_gene: TRBV29-1; d_gene: -; j_gene: TRBJ2-3; abundance: once; CDR3nt: TGCAGCGTTGGGCCCCAAGGGAACCCCACAGATACGCAGTATTTT; CDR3aa: CSVGPQGNPTDTQYF
v_gene: TRBV18; d_gene: -; j_gene: TRBJ2-7; abundance: -; CDR3nt: TGTGCCAGCTCACCCGGACGGGCACCTTACGAGCAGTACTTC; CDR3aa: CASSPGRAPYEQYF
v_gene: TRBV6-6; d_gene: TRBD1; j_gene: TRBJ2-3; abundance: -; CDR3nt: TGTGCCAGCAGTCCCACAGGGGGGCATTCGGATACGCAGTATTTT; CDR3aa: CASSPTGGHSDTQYF
v_gene: TRBV6-5; d_gene: -; j_gene: TRBJ1-6; abundance: few; CDR3nt: TGTGCCAGCAGACCGGACGGGTCCAATTCACCCCTCCACTTT; CDR3aa: CASRPDGSNSPLHF
v_gene: TRBV4-2; d_gene: -; j_gene: TRBJ1-2; abundance: -; CDR3nt: TGTGCCAGCAGCCAAGTATCCCAATCCTATGGCTACACCTTC; CDR3aa: CASSQVSQSYGYTF
v_gene: TRBV3-1/TRBV3-2; d_gene: -; j_gene: TRBJ1-5; abundance: -; CDR3nt: TGTGCCAGCAGCCAAGGAAGCGCAGCTCTCAATCAGCCCCAGCATTTT; CDR3aa: CASSQGSAALNQPQHF
v_gene: TRBV4-2; d_gene: -; j_gene: TRBJ2-1; abundance: -; CDR3nt: TGTGCCAGCAGCCAACTATCTAGTGAGGGCTACAATGAGCAGTTCTTC; CDR3aa: CASSQLSSEGYNEQFF
v_gene: TRBV20-1; d_gene: -; j_gene: TRBJ2-1; abundance: -; CDR3nt: TGCAGTGCTAGTAAGGTTGACGGGGCGGGATATAACAATGAGCAGTTCTTC; CDR3aa: CSASKVDGAGYNNEQFF
v_gene: TRBV27; d_gene: TRBD2; j_gene: TRBJ2-1; abundance: -; CDR3nt: TGTGCCAGCAGTTTAGGAGCGGGAGGTTACTACAATGAGCAGTTCTTC; CDR3aa: CASSLGAGGYYNEQFF
v_gene: TRBV6-5; d_gene: TRBD1; j_gene: TRBJ1-6; abundance: -; CDR3nt: TGTGCCAGCCGACGAGACAGGGGTTCACCCCTCCACTTT; CDR3aa: CASRRDRGSPLHF
v_gene: TRBV6-5; d_gene: -; j_gene: TRBJ1-1; abundance: once; CDR3nt: TGTGCCAGCAGTTCCCGGACGAACACTGAAGCTTTCTTT; CDR3aa: CASSSRTNTEAFF
v_gene: TRBV6-5; d_gene: TRBD2; j_gene: TRBJ2-1; abundance: few; CDR3nt: TGTGCCAGCAGTCTACTAGCGGGGAATGAGCAGTTCTTC; CDR3aa: CASSLLAGNEQFF
v_gene: TRBV19; d_gene: -; j_gene: TRBJ2-1; abundance: -; CDR3nt: TGTGCCAGTAGTATCGGCTCCAGCTCCTACAATGAGCAGTTCTTC; CDR3aa: CASSIGSSSYNEQFF